These 5 T cell receptor beta chains share one sample of origin, sequenced in a study of blood T cells in healthy people across ages (dated by TCRdb to 2013 to 2016). Library preparation was by 5' RACE. The instrument given in TCRdb is Illumina HiSeq 2500. A second roughly 6 to 12 cycle PCR used a sample-barcoded 5' primer and a J-beta primer mix. In-frame beta chains were kept once TCRdb had trimmed the public reads at Q25 with fastp and called clones with MiXCR. Here each entry gathers all rows of one CDR3 protein and keeps the most common genes and DNA. Present in this sample are about 1.1 million distinct CDR3 sequences, more than 30% of which were seen just once. The ten largest clones represent 10% to 15% of the sample. Sequenced material: blood. These receptors came from a man in his late teens or twenties in good health.

The chain employs TRBV4-3 and TRBJ2-5, with no clear D. The CDR3 totals 15 residues. Looked up from germline, CDR1 is LGHNA and CDR2 is YSLEER. V lost 4 bases and J 11 bases, leaving 23 bases between the germline ends. CDR3 coding DNA: TGCGCCAGCAGCCCTAACCCTGGGTCCTACAATGAGCAGTACTTC. Translation gives CASSPNPGSYNEQYF.

The chain employs TRBV7-9 and TRBJ1-3; no firm D call. CDR3 length equals 14 residues. Germline V CDR1 and CDR2: SEHNR, FQNEAQ (reference sequence). Trimming shortened V by 5 bases and J by 4 bases, and 12 bases separated the two germline ends. The CDR3 nucleotides are TGTGCCAGCAGCGATACCCGCAGAGGAAACACCATATATTTT. Its translation: CASSDTRRGNTIYF.

This clonotype was seen only a few times. The chain recombines TRBV20-1 with TRBJ1-4; 9 nucleotides match TRBD1. The CDR3 totals 18 residues. Germline CDR1 DFQATT, CDR2 SNEGSKA (reference sequence). CDR3 in amino acids: CSARRAGQGILTNEKLFF. The CDR3 nucleotides are TGCAGCGCCAGAAGGGCCGGACAGGGGATTCTAACTAATGAAAAACTGTTTTTT.

This clonotype was seen only a few times. The chain has TRBV6-6 and TRBJ2-7, with D hard to call. The end of the DNA is better explained by TRBJ2-5, so the J call may be wrong. The germline V gene has CDR1 MNHNY and CDR2 SVGAGI (reference sequence). CDR3 length: 14 amino acids. CDR3 DNA: TGTGCCAGCAGTTACTCGAACTTTCAAGAGACCCAGTACTTC. Protein sequence: CASSYSNFQETQYF.

Only a few counts were recorded for this clonotype. The V gene is TRBV12-3 or TRBV12-4, the J gene TRBJ2-7; 7 bases fit TRBD1. V shed 7 bases and J 6 bases; nucleotides not matched to a gene: 9. The CDR3 sequence is 13 residues long. In nucleotides, the CDR3 is TGTGCCAGCACCCTCCGGGACAGCCGCGAGCAGTACTTC. It specifies CASTLRDSREQYF.